This passage covers 21 T cell receptor beta chains from one sample sequenced in a study of post-analysis software for immune sequencing data. These receptors are not linked to any known antigen. General study findings and limits: In patients, about 5 TRBV segments were more frequent than in controls, with TRBV5-6, TRBV5-1 and TRBV20-1 among them.

Unique molecular identifiers tagged the TCR beta cDNA libraries. TCRdb re-called the PCR reads through MiXCR, storing one row per CDR3 protein. The sample carries about 430,000 distinct CDR3 sequences, 30% to 45% recorded once. Sequences were obtained from blood. These TCRs come from a girl aged 2 to 10 with multiple sclerosis.

This chain joins TRBV7-9 and TRBJ2-4; weak D call: TRBD1 (6 bases). The germline gives CDR1 SEHNR, CDR2 FQNEAQ (reference sequence). V was trimmed by 8 bases and J by 4 bases, leaving 15 bases between them. CDR3 size: 14 residues. The CDR3 sequence: CASASGATKNIQYF. The CDR3 coding sequence is TGTGCCAGCGCCTCAGGGGCGACAAAAAACATTCAGTACTTC.

This clonotype has only a few counts. The chain has TRBV2 and TRBJ2-4, with D possibly being TRBD2 (6 bases). Germline loops: CDR1 SNHLY, CDR2 FYNNEI. Trimming shortened V by 2 bases and J by 9 bases, and 14 bases separated the two germline ends. CDR3 length: 14 residues. CDR3 nucleotide sequence: TGTGCCAGCAGTGAAACTATGGGACTGAGCATTCAGTACTTC. Its translation: CASSETMGLSIQYF.

This clonotype has more than one count but fewer than ten. V gene TRBV10-3 combines with J gene TRBJ2-3; D gene unclear. Germline V CDR1 and CDR2: ENHRY, SYGVKD. Trimming took 4 bases from V and 5 from J, leaving 19 bases between them. This CDR3 is 16 amino acids long. The CDR3 bases are TGTGCCATCAGTGGGTTGTTGGCAGTACCGGGAGATACGCAGTATTTT. Encoded protein: CAISGLLAVPGDTQYF.

V usage is TRBV20-1 and J usage is TRBJ2-3, with unresolved D. CDR1 DFQATT and CDR2 SNEGSKA come from the germline V gene (reference sequence). CDR3 length equals 14 residues. The V gene lost 2 bases and the J gene lost 1 base, with 10 bases spanning the gap. Written as DNA, the CDR3 is TGCAGTGCTAGACCCAGACACGGCACAGATACGCAGTATTTT. This translates into CSARPRHGTDTQYF.

The chain links TRBV5-5 to TRBJ1-6, with D maybe TRBD1 (6 bases). The V gene lost 4 bases and the J gene lost 7 bases, with 9 bases spanning the gap. CDR3 size: 13 residues. Germline-derived CDR1 and CDR2 are SGHKS and YYEKEE (reference sequence). The DNA of the CDR3 is TGTGCCAGCAGCCGCACAGGGAATTCACCCCTCCACTTT. It is translated as CASSRTGNSPLHF.

Of note for this clonotype: A read error is possible here, since a much larger clone lies one base away. V and J are TRBV5-1 and TRBJ2-4; tentative D call: TRBD1 (6 bases). This CDR3 comprises 15 residues. The V and J ends lost 5 bases and 6 bases respectively, with 18 bases between them. Germline CDR1 reads SGHRS; CDR2 reads YFSETQ. CDR3 bases: TGCGCCAGCAGTACAGGGCACCCGTCTGGAAACATTCAGTACTTC. This translates into CASSTGHPSGNIQYF.

This clonotype came up a few times. It is unclear where the CDR3 begins or ends on the DNA, so no DNA is shown, and the CDR3 is as TCRdb lists it. The chain is built from TRBV29-1 and TRBJ1-2; TRBD1 is taken as the D call from the table, unchecked against the DNA. The CDR3 is 13 residues long, counting both termini. Germline assignment: CDR1 SQVTM and CDR2 ANQGSEA. The CDR3 spells CSASDRGAYGCTF.

This clonotype has just a few counts. This sequence joins TRBV28 and TRBJ2-3; perhaps TRBD1 as D (5 bases). V shed 8 bases and J shed 6 bases, with 18 bases lying between them. The germline gives CDR1 MDHEN, CDR2 SYDVKM. CDR3 size: 14 residues. In DNA form, the CDR3 reads TGTGCCAGCCATGAGGTGGGGCCCGGCGATACGCAGTATTTT. This encodes CASHEVGPGDTQYF.

This clonotype was counted a single time. The chain combines TRBV3-1 with TRBJ2-7; 12 bases map to TRBD1. Trimming cost V 2 bases and J 4 bases; bases outside gene matches: 6. The CDR3 runs 16 residues. Germline-derived CDR1 and CDR2 are LGHDT and YNNKEL (reference sequence). The CDR3 DNA reads as TGTGCCAGCAGCCAAAATGGGGGACAGGGGGCGTACGAGCAGTACTTC. This translates into CASSQNGGQGAYEQYF.

This clonotype was detected a few times. This chain uses TRBV27 with TRBJ2-5, with D uncertain. The J call is in doubt because the DNA end fits TRBJ2-7 better. The germline V gene encodes CDR1 MNHEY and CDR2 SMNVEV (reference sequence). This CDR3 is built from 13 residues. The CDR3 protein is CASSLKLTYEQYF. The CDR3 DNA follows: TGTGCCAGCAGTTTAAAGTTGACCTACGAGCAGTACTTC.

This clonotype appeared a few times. V gene TRBV5-1 combines with J gene TRBJ2-7; 8 bases fit TRBD2. This CDR3 comprises 17 residues. Germline V gene lookup returns CDR1 SGHRS and CDR2 YFSETQ. Trimming at V came to 0 bases and at J to 0 bases, leaving 8 bases not matched to a gene. The CDR3 loop is CASSLVPSGPSSYEQYF. The CDR3 nucleotides read TGCGCCAGCAGCTTGGTGCCTAGCGGGCCGAGCTCCTACGAGCAGTACTTC.

V gene TRBV27 combines with J gene TRBJ1-4; D unclear. This CDR3 has 14 residues. Trimming cost V 2 bases and J 3 bases, with 7 bases left between them. Germline V gene lookup returns CDR1 MNHEY and CDR2 SMNVEV (reference sequence). As DNA, the CDR3 is TGTGCCAGCAGTTTAGTAAGGGCTAATGAAAAACTGTTTTTT. Amino acid sequence: CASSLVRANEKLFF.

This clonotype was seen a handful of times. The chain has TRBV7-9 and TRBJ2-1; the D gene is possibly TRBD2 (6 bases). Trimming shortened V by 5 bases and J by 4 bases, and 12 bases separated the two germline ends. Germline values: CDR1 SEHNR, CDR2 FQNEAQ (reference sequence). This CDR3 region has 14 residues. CDR3 DNA sequence: TGTGCCAGCAGCGCCTATGGGGGGTACAATGAGCAGTTCTTC. This gives the protein CASSAYGGYNEQFF. Variable domain in full (rest from reference TRBV7-9 and TRBJ2-1): DTGVSQNPRHKITKRGQNVTFRCDPISEHNRLYWYRQTLGQGPEFLTYFQNEAQLEKSRLLSDRFSAERPKGSFSTLEIQRTEQGDSAMYLCASSAYGGYNEQFFGPGTRLTVL.

The CDR3 loop reads CAISEWGDQPQHF. As DNA, the CDR3 is TGTGCCATCAGTGAGTGGGGGGATCAGCCCCAGCATTTT. V is TRBV10-3 and J is TRBJ1-5, with D maybe TRBD1 (5 bases). Germline V gene sequence: CDR1 ENHRY, CDR2 SYGVKD. The CDR3 is made up of 13 amino acids. V was shortened by 1 base and J by 5 bases, with 6 bases between the two germline ends.

The V gene is TRBV13, the J gene TRBJ2-6; D is unclear. Trimming left V 5 bases short and J 0 bases short, with 8 bases between. Germline assignment: CDR1 PRHDT and CDR2 FYEKMQ (reference sequence). This CDR3 has 15 residues. This CDR3 is CASSEQSSGANVLTF. Here the CDR3 DNA reads TGTGCCAGCAGCGAACAAAGCTCTGGGGCCAACGTCCTGACTTTC.

V is TRBV29-1 and J is TRBJ1-5, with 7 bases lining up with TRBD1. Germline V gives CDR1 SQVTM, CDR2 ANQGSEA. V trimming: 5 bases; J trimming: 1 base; junction bases outside the gene matches: 5. There are 14 residues in the CDR3. CDR3 region: CSVTTGSSNQPQHF. The CDR3 nucleotides are TGCAGCGTTACGACAGGGTCGAGCAATCAGCCCCAGCATTTT. The full variable domain, with the rest looked up from reference TRBV29-1 and TRBJ1-5, is SAVISQKPSRDICQRGTSLTIQCQVDSQVTMMFWYRQQPGQSLTLIATANQGSEATYESGFVIDKFPISRPNLTFSTLTVSNMSPEDSSIYLCSVTTGSSNQPQHFGDGTRLSIL.

The genes are TRBV7-3 and TRBJ2-5, with 8 nucleotides matching TRBD2. The DNA matches TRBJ2-7 better at its end, which makes the J call doubtful. Germline values: CDR1 SGHTA, CDR2 FQGTGA. The CDR3 is made up of 15 amino acids. The chain's CDR3 is CASSLSGAGGDEQYF. Here the CDR3 DNA reads TGTGCCAGCAGCTTAAGCGGGGCGGGGGGTGACGAGCAGTACTTC.

This clonotype was seen more than once but under ten times. The chain combines TRBV18 with TRBJ1-4; D is ambiguous. The CDR3 length is 14 residues. Germline CDR1 reads KGHSH; CDR2 reads LQKENI. Trimming left V 3 bases short and J 8 bases short, with 13 bases between. The chain's CDR3 is CASSPTPPGEKLFF. For the CDR3, the DNA is TGTGCCAGCTCACCTACTCCCCCCGGGGAAAAACTGTTTTTT.

This clonotype showed up just a few times. The genes are TRBV4-2 and TRBJ2-5; D possibly matches TRBD1 or TRBD2 (5 bases each). Germline CDR1 and CDR2: LGHNA and YNFKEQ. Trimming left V 4 bases short and J 5 bases short, with 17 bases between. The CDR3 is made up of 15 amino acids. In nucleotides, the CDR3 is TGTGCCAGCAGCCCCGGGGCACGAAGTACCGAGACCCAGTACTTC. It yields the protein CASSPGARSTETQYF.

This chain joins TRBV20-1 and TRBJ2-7; 7 bases line up with TRBD2. Germline lookup yields CDR1 DFQATT and CDR2 SNEGSKA (reference sequence). This CDR3 has 15 amino acids. The V and J ends lost 6 bases and 4 bases, in that order; junction bases with no gene match: 15. CDR3 sequence: CSAPSGRGKAYEQYF. CDR3 nucleotide sequence: TGCAGTGCCCCCAGCGGGCGGGGGAAGGCGTACGAGCAGTACTTC.

DNA of the CDR3: TGCAGCGTTGGGGCCGAAGATCAGCCCCAGCATTTT. Translation gives CSVGAEDQPQHF. This chain links TRBV29-1 with TRBJ1-5; D is undetermined. The ends were cut back, 4 bases at V and 5 bases at J, with 9 bases in the middle. Germline-derived CDR1 and CDR2 are SQVTM and ANQGSEA. CDR3 length: 12 residues.